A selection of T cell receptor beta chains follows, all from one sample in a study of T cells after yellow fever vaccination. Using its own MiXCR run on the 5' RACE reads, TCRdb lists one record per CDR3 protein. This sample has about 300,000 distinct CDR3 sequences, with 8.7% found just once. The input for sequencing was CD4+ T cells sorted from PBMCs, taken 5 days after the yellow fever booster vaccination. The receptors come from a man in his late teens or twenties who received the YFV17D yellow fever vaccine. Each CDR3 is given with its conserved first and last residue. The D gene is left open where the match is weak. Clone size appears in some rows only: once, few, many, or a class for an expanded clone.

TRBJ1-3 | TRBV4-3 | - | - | TGCGCCAGCAGCCAAGATACCGCTGGAAACACCATATATTTT | CASSQDTAGNTIYF
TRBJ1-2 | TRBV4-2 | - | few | TGTGCCAGCAGCCAAGCCGAGGTATTATTAGGTGGCTACACCTTC | CASSQAEVLLGGYTF
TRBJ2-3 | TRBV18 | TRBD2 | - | TGTGCCAGCTCACCACCGACTAGCGCTGGCACAGATACGCAGTATTTT | CASSPPTSAGTDTQYF
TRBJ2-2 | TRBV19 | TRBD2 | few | TGTGCCAGTAGTATTACTAGCGGGGCCACCGGGGAGCTGTTTTTT | CASSITSGATGELFF
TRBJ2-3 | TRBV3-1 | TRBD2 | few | TGTGCCAGCAGCCAAGATGACAGCGGGGGGGCAGATACGCAGTATTTT | CASSQDDSGGADTQYF
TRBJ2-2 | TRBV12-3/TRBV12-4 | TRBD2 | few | TGTGCCAGCAGTTTGAAGCGGGGCACCGGGGAGCTGTTTTTT | CASSLKRGTGELFF
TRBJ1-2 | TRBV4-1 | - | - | TGCGCCAGCAGCCGTCAGACCTATGGCTACACCTTC | CASSRQTYGYTF
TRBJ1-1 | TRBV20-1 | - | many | TGCAGTGCTATCAGGGGCTCCATGAACACTGAAGCTTTCTTT | CSAIRGSMNTEAFF
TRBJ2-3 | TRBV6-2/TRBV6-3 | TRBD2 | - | TGTGCCAGCAGTTACGACTTTCGGGCGGGGGGCACAGATACGCAGTATTTT | CASSYDFRAGGTDTQYF
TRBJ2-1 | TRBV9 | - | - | TGTGCCAGCAGCGTAGGGCGGGGGCCTAGGAATGAGCAGTTCTTC | CASSVGRGPRNEQFF
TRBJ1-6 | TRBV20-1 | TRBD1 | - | TGCAGTGCTAGTGGGACAGTTAATTCACCCCTCCACTTT | CSASGTVNSPLHF
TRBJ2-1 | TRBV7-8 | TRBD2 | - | TGTGCCAGCAGCCGCGCCCCGGGACTAGCCTACAATGAGCAGTTCTTC | CASSRAPGLAYNEQFF
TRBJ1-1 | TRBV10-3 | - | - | TGTGCCATCAGTGACGCTCAATACACTGAAGCTTTCTTT | CAISDAQYTEAFF
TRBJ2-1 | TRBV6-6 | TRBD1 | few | TGTGCCAGCAGTTACCCTGATGGACAGGGGGCCGGCAATGAGCAGTTCTTC | CASSYPDGQGAGNEQFF
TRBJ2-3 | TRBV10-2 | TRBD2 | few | TGCGCCAGCAGTGATGTTCTCCCGCTAGCGGGGCTTGCTTTT | CASSDVLPLAGLAF
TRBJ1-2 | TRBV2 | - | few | TGTGCCAGCGGGGGACTGGGAGGCTACACCTTC | CASGGLGGYTF
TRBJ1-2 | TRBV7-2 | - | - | TGTGCCAGCAGCCGGACAGTGGGGAACTATGGCTACACCTTC | CASSRTVGNYGYTF
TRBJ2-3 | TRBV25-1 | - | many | TGTGCCAGCAGTGCCCAAGATCCTAGCACAGATACGCAGTATTTT | CASSAQDPSTDTQYF
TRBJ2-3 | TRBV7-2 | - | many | TGTGCCAGCAGCAGCTTCGAAACAGATACGCAGTATTTT | CASSSFETDTQYF
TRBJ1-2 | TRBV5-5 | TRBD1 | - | TGTGCCAGCAGCTTGGCCTACAGGGGATCCCACTATGGCTACACCTTC | CASSLAYRGSHYGYTF
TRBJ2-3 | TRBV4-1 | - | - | TGCGCCAGCAGCCAAGGCGACACAGATACGCAGTATTTT | CASSQGDTDTQYF
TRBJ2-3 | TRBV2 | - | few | TGTGCCACCTATTTGTCCCCAGGGGCGCAGTATTTT | CATYLSPGAQYF
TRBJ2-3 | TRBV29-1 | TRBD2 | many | TGCAGCGTTGTGCGGGGAGGGACAGATACGCAGTATTTT | CSVVRGGTDTQYF
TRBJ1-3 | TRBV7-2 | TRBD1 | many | TGTGCCAGCACTCTCGGGACAGGGAGAGGAAACACCATATATTTT | CASTLGTGRGNTIYF
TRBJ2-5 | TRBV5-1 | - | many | TGCGCCAGCAGCTTTGCAGGGTACCAAGAGACCCAGTACTTC | CASSFAGYQETQYF
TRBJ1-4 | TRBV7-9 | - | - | TGTGCCAGCAGCTCCGGACGGGAAAAACTGTTTTTT | CASSSGREKLFF
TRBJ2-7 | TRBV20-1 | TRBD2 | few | TGCAGTGCTAGAACTACTAGCGGGGGGGAGTATTTGGAGTACTTC | CSARTTSGGEYLEYF
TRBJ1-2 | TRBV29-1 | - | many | TGCAGCGTTGAGCTAAACTATGGCTACACCTTC | CSVELNYGYTF
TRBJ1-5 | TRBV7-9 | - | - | TGTGCCAGCAGCTTAGCGTTGGGGGATTTCAATCAGCCCCAGCATTTT | CASSLALGDFNQPQHF
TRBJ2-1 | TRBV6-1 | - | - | TGTGCCAGCAGTGAAAGGCCCCGCAATGAGCAGTTCTTC | CASSERPRNEQFF
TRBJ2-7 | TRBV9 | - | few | TGTGCCAGCAGCGTAGCTGGAGGCGGCCAACCCTACGAGCAGTACTTC | CASSVAGGGQPYEQYF
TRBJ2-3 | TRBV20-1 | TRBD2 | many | TGCAGTGCTGTGGGCGGGGGGGCAGATACGCAGTATTTT | CSAVGGGADTQYF
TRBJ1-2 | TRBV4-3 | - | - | TGCGCCAGCAGCCAAGACCCTGGAGTCAACTATGGCTACACCTTC | CASSQDPGVNYGYTF
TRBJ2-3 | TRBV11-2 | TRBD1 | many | TGTGCCAGCAGCTTACAGGCGGGGACAGGAGATACGCAGTATTTT | CASSLQAGTGDTQYF
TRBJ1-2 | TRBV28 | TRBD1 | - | TGTGCCAGCAGTGCCCATCGGGACAGGGGGAACTATGGCTACACCTTC | CASSAHRDRGNYGYTF
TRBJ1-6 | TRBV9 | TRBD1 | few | TGTGCCAGCAGCGAAGGGACAGCTTATAATTCACCCCTCCACTTT | CASSEGTAYNSPLHF
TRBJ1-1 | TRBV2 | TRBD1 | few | TGTGCCAGCAGACAGGGGTATGGGTTCACTGAAGCTTTCTTT | CASRQGYGFTEAFF